Listed below are T cell receptor beta chains from one sample, sequenced in a study of cytomegalovirus exposure and HLA in healthy donors. The method was immunoSEQ multiplex PCR; TCRdb's version includes in-frame clones alone and lacks a portion of them. The table has under 200,000 clones, around 84% seen once. The specimen was PBMCs. These receptor sequences come from a man between 18 and 29 years old in good health and CMV-seronegative. Both conserved end residues are part of each CDR3. A D gene is named only where the DNA matches it firmly. Expanded clones get a size class; other rows say once, few or many, or leave the size out.

DNA,CDR3,V,size,J,D
TGTGCCAGCAGCCGAGCCTACGGGACAGGGGGCTACGAGCAGTACTTC,CASSRAYGTGGYEQYF,TRBV7-2,NA,TRBJ2-7,TRBD1
TGTGCCATCAGTGAATACAGGGGGCTCCACGAGCAGTACTTC,CAISEYRGLHEQYF,TRBV10-3,few,TRBJ2-7,TRBD1
TGTGCCACCAGCGGCAGGGCCACAGATACGCAGTATTTT,CATSGRATDTQYF,TRBV15,NA,TRBJ2-3,NA
TGTGCCAGCAGAAAACAGGGGGGGACTACCGGGGAGCTGTTTTTT,CASRKQGGTTGELFF,TRBV6-1,NA,TRBJ2-2,NA
TGTGCCAGCAGTTCAGGGCACGCAACTAATGAAAAACTGTTTTTT,CASSSGHATNEKLFF,TRBV27,NA,TRBJ1-4,NA
TGTTCCAGCAGCTTAGGGGTGACATCCGGGGAGCTGTTTTTT,CSSSLGVTSGELFF,TRBV7-9,NA,TRBJ2-2,NA
TGTGCCAGCAGAACGACAGATGCTAGTTCACCCCTCCACTTT,CASRTTDASSPLHF,TRBV6-4,NA,TRBJ1-6,NA
TGTGCCAGCAGTTCGCGGGGCCAGAATGAGCAGTTCTTC,CASSSRGQNEQFF,TRBV28,NA,TRBJ2-1,NA
TGTGCCAGCAGCTCAGGTCCATTAAGGACAGACCAAAATAGCAATCAGCCCCAGCATTTT,CASSSGPLRTDQNSNQPQHF,TRBV13,NA,TRBJ1-5,NA
TGTGCCAGCAGTGATATGGTCGGGACAGGCTCGGAAGCTTTCTTT,CASSDMVGTGSEAFF,TRBV6-1,NA,TRBJ1-1,TRBD1
TGTGCCTGGACCCCTGGGAGGGGCGCTTATGGCTACACCTTC,CAWTPGRGAYGYTF,TRBV30,NA,TRBJ1-2,NA
TGTGCCAGCAGCCCGGGACAGGGACAAGATACGCAGTATTTT,CASSPGQGQDTQYF,TRBV16,NA,TRBJ2-3,TRBD1
TGCGCCAGCAGCCACCAGACTAGCGGGCCGAGGGGCAATGAGCAGTTCTTC,CASSHQTSGPRGNEQFF,TRBV5-1,NA,TRBJ2-1,TRBD2
TGTGCCAGTAGTATAGATTTCGCCGGAATCGGGAAGCAGTATTTT,CASSIDFAGIGKQYF,TRBV19,NA,TRBJ2-3,NA
TGTGCCAGCAGCCGCATTACAGGGACAGATACGCAGTATTTT,CASSRITGTDTQYF,TRBV7-6,NA,TRBJ2-3,NA
TGTGCCAGCAGCCTAGACCGGACTAACACTGAAGCTTTCTTT,CASSLDRTNTEAFF,TRBV4-2,NA,TRBJ1-1,NA
TGTGCCAGCAGTCCGGGACAGGGCGACTATGGCTACACCTTC,CASSPGQGDYGYTF,TRBV5-6,NA,TRBJ1-2,TRBD1
TGCAGCGTTGAAGATCTTAGTATAGGAGGGGGCCTAATCCAAGAGACCCAGTACTTC,CSVEDLSIGGGLIQETQYF,TRBV29-1,few,TRBJ2-5,NA
TGTGCCAGCAGCTCGGAACAGACAGATACGCAGTATTTT,CASSSEQTDTQYF,TRBV7-2,NA,TRBJ2-3,NA
TGCAGCGCCCGCGGGGTGGTGACTAATGAAAAACTGTTTTTT,CSARGVVTNEKLFF,TRBV29-1,NA,TRBJ1-4,NA
TGTGCCAGCAGTCATCAGGGGGTAGGGCCATCCTACGAGCAGTACTTC,CASSHQGVGPSYEQYF,TRBV25-1,NA,TRBJ2-7,TRBD1
TGTGCCATCAGTGAGTCGACCCTAGTCCCCTACGAGCAGTACTTC,CAISESTLVPYEQYF,TRBV10-3,NA,TRBJ2-7,NA
TGTGCCAGCAGCCCTATGGGAGGGAATGAGCAGTTCTTC,CASSPMGGNEQFF,TRBV27,NA,TRBJ2-1,TRBD2
TGTGCCAGCAGCCTGCGATCCGGGCAGTACTTC,CASSLRSGQYF,TRBV11-2,few,TRBJ2-7,NA
TGTGCCAGTTCTCAGGGGGCTTACGAGCAGTACTTC,CASSQGAYEQYF,TRBV27,NA,TRBJ2-7,TRBD1
TGTGCCAGCAGCTTGCGGGGGTTGGGTCTCTATGGCTACACCTTC,CASSLRGLGLYGYTF,TRBV5-4,NA,TRBJ1-2,NA
TGTGCCACCAGCAGAGGGACAGGGGACAATGAGCAGTTCTTC,CATSRGTGDNEQFF,TRBV15,medium-sized,TRBJ2-1,TRBD1
TGCGCCAGCAGCTTAAAGCCCACAGATACGCAGTATTTT,CASSLKPTDTQYF,TRBV5-1,NA,TRBJ2-3,NA
TGTGCCAGCAGCTTGTACAGGGAGGGTCAGCCCCAGCATTTT,CASSLYREGQPQHF,TRBV5-8,NA,TRBJ1-5,NA
TGTGCCAGCTCACCACCCAGGGGGGAGGAGCAGTACTTC,CASSPPRGEEQYF,TRBV18,NA,TRBJ2-7,NA
TGCGCCAGCAGCTTGGGAGGGACAGGGGCTGGGGCCAACGTCCTGACTTTC,CASSLGGTGAGANVLTF,TRBV5-1,NA,TRBJ2-6,TRBD1
TGTGCCAGCAGCTTTACGGACAGCTTTAATGAAAAACTGTTTTTT,CASSFTDSFNEKLFF,TRBV11-2,NA,TRBJ1-4,NA
TGTGCCAGCAGCGGACTAGCGGGAAGGGTTGAGACCCAGTACTTC,CASSGLAGRVETQYF,TRBV28,NA,TRBJ2-5,TRBD2
TGTGCCAGCAGTTTGACAGGGGGGGGCCCCTACAATGAGCAGTTCTTC,CASSLTGGGPYNEQFF,TRBV28,NA,TRBJ2-1,TRBD1
TGTGCCAGCTCACCACCGAGCAGGATTAACTATGGCTACACCTTC,CASSPPSRINYGYTF,TRBV18,NA,TRBJ1-2,NA
TGTGCCAGCAGCTTATATAGAGAGGATACGCAGTATTTT,CASSLYREDTQYF,TRBV11-3,NA,TRBJ2-3,NA
TGTGCCAGCACGAGCTCCTACAATGAGCAGTTCTTC,CASTSSYNEQFF,TRBV27,NA,TRBJ2-1,NA
TGTGCCAGTAGTCCCACAGGGATAGGAGAGACCCAGTACTTC,CASSPTGIGETQYF,TRBV19,NA,TRBJ2-5,NA
TGTGCCAGCAGCGGGGGTGGGGGCCTGGGTGAGCAGTTCTTC,CASSGGGGLGEQFF,TRBV7-6,once,TRBJ2-1,NA
TGTGCCAGCATGGGGAGCCCGCCTGCTAATGAAAAACTGTTTTTT,CASMGSPPANEKLFF,TRBV6-1,NA,TRBJ1-4,NA
TGTGCCAGCAGTATCCCACAGGGAAGCTCCTACGAGCAGTACTTC,CASSIPQGSSYEQYF,TRBV28,once,TRBJ2-7,NA
TGTGCCAGCAGCTTAGTGGCCTCAGGGACAGAAATTTTCTACGAGCAGTACTTC,CASSLVASGTEIFYEQYF,TRBV7-2,NA,TRBJ2-7,TRBD1
TGCGCCAGCAGTTTTGGCCCCCCCCTGACAGGGGTAGACTACGAGCAGTACTTC,CASSFGPPLTGVDYEQYF,TRBV5-1,NA,TRBJ2-7,TRBD1
TGTGCCAGCAGCGAGAAACAGGGGACCTCCTACGAGCAGTACTTC,CASSEKQGTSYEQYF,TRBV9,NA,TRBJ2-7,TRBD1
TGTGCCAGCAGGTCGACCGGGGGGACCCAGTACTTC,CASRSTGGTQYF,TRBV2,NA,TRBJ2-5,NA
TGTGCCAGTAGTATAGTAATAGGAGGGTGGGGGGGAAATACGCAGTATTTT,CASSIVIGGWGGNTQYF,TRBV19,NA,TRBJ2-3,TRBD2
TGTGCCAGCAGCTCGGAAAGGAGGGGCCTATCGCCCGCTTATGGCTACACCTTC,CASSSERRGLSPAYGYTF,TRBV7-8,few,TRBJ1-2,NA
TGTGCCAGCAGCTTGCCAGGGAAAAGGACTGAAGCTTTCTTT,CASSLPGKRTEAFF,TRBV5-4,few,TRBJ1-1,NA